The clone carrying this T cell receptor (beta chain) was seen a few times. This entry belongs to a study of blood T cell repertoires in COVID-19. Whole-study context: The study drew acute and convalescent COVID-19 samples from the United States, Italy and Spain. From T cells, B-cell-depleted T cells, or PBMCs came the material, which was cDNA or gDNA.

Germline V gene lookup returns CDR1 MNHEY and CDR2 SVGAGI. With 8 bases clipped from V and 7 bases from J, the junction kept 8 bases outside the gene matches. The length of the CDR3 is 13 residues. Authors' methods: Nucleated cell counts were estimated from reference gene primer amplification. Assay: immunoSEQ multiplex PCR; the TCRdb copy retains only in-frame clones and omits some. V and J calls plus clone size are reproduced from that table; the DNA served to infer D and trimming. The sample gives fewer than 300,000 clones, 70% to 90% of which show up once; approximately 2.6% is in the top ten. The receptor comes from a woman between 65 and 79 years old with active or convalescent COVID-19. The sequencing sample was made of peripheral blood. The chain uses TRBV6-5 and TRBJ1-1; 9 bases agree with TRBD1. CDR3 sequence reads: CASPGTGRGEAFF. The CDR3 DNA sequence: TGTGCCAGCCCCGGGACAGGGAGGGGTGAAGCTTTCTTT.